The next 11 T cell receptor beta chains were all read from a single sample in a study of blood T cell repertoires in COVID-19. Sequenced by immunoSEQ multiplex PCR; TCRdb stores in-frame clones only, minus some. The sample carries over 150,000 clones, approximately 82% recorded once. Sequenced: peripheral blood. The receptors shown here come from a human donor with acute or convalescent COVID-19. The donor label of this sample is uncertain.

The V and J genes are TRBV5-1 and TRBJ2-4; maybe TRBD2 (6 bases). The CDR3 is 14 amino acids. The germline V gene has CDR1 SGHRS and CDR2 YFSETQ. Deletions cut 4 bases from V and 3 bases from J, with 11 bases between. The CDR3, as DNA: TGCGCCAGCAGCCCAACCGGGGGCAAAAACATTCAGTACTTC. It translates to CASSPTGGKNIQYF. The full variable domain, rest sourced from reference TRBV5-1 and TRBJ2-4, is KAGVTQTPRYLIKTRGQQVTLSCSPISGHRSVSWYQQTPGQGLQFLFEYFSETQRNKGNFPGRFSGRQFSNSRSEMNVSTLELGDSALYLCASSPTGGKNIQYFGAGTRLSVL.

This clone was observed once. This chain connects TRBV7-2 to TRBJ1-1, with D possibly being TRBD1 (5 bases). The CDR3 runs 14 residues. V was trimmed by 2 bases and J by 4 bases, leaving 11 bases between them. Germline lookup yields CDR1 SGHTA and CDR2 FQGNSA. CDR3 region: CASSLRLGGTEAFF. The CDR3 coding sequence is TGTGCCAGCAGCTTAAGGCTCGGGGGCACTGAAGCTTTCTTT.

The chain joins TRBV6-5 to TRBJ2-4; D not certain. This CDR3 region has 14 residues. Trimming cost V 6 bases and J 4 bases, with 13 bases left between them. From germline, CDR1 is MNHEY and CDR2 SVGAGI. Written as DNA, the CDR3 is TGTGCCAGCAGCTCCCCGAGGCCAAAAAACATTCAGTACTTC. Its translation: CASSSPRPKNIQYF.

DNA for the CDR3: TGTGCCAGCAGCGCCGCAGGGACAGGGGCGAACACCGGGGAGCTGTTTTTT. It encodes CASSAAGTGANTGELFF. The rearrangement links TRBV2 to TRBJ2-2; 10 bases line up with TRBD1. Germline V lookup: CDR1 SNHLY, CDR2 FYNNEI. This CDR3 contains 17 residues. With V trimmed by 6 bases and J by 0 bases, 7 bases remained unmatched. Variable domain in full (rest from reference TRBV2 and TRBJ2-2): EPEVTQTPSHQVTQMGQEVILRCVPISNHLYFYWYRQILGQKVEFLVSFYNNEISEKSEIFDDQFSVERPDGSNFTLKIRSTKLEDSAMYFCASSAAGTGANTGELFFGEGSRLTVL.

The chain carries TRBV5-4 and TRBJ2-2; TRBD2 aligns across 7 bases. CDR1 SGHNT and CDR2 YYREEE come from the germline V gene (reference sequence). This CDR3 spans 15 amino acids. Germline trimming cut 2 bases from V and 1 base from J; bases unmatched to any gene: 2. In DNA form, the CDR3 reads TGTGCCAGCAGCTTTGCGGGAGTGAACACCGGGGAGCTGTTTTTT. Its protein is CASSFAGVNTGELFF.

The rearrangement joins TRBV9 to TRBJ2-3; D ambiguous. The germline gives CDR1 SGDLS, CDR2 YYNGEE. V was pared by 0 bases and J by 0 bases, with 8 bases between. The CDR3 runs to 15 residues. DNA of the CDR3: TGTGCCAGCAGCGTAGCAGCGCGCAGCACAGATACGCAGTATTTT. Translating gives CASSVAARSTDTQYF.

The chain employs TRBV7-9 and TRBJ1-2, with TRBD1 identical over 9 bases. Germline V lookup: CDR1 SEHNR, CDR2 FQNEAQ (reference sequence). The CDR3 extends over 13 amino acids. The ends lost 6 bases at V and 8 bases at J; junction bases unmatched: 7. The CDR3: CASSQGQGEGYTF. In DNA form, the CDR3 reads TGTGCCAGCAGTCAGGGACAGGGTGAGGGCTACACCTTC.

V is TRBV21-1 and J is TRBJ1-5; TRBD1 reflects the table's D call only, with no check against the DNA. TRBV21-1 is recorded as a pseudogene. The CDR3 loop spans 14 amino acids. The DNA for the CDR3 is TGTGCCAGCAGCAAAGGGGACAGGGATCAGCCCCAGCATTTT. This sequence encodes CASSKGDRDQPQHF.

The rearrangement joins TRBV6-2 or TRBV6-3 to TRBJ1-4; D is possibly TRBD1 (5 bases). The CDR3 sequence is 16 residues long. Trimming cost V 2 bases and J 5 bases, with 15 bases left between them. Germline lookup yields CDR1 MNHEY and CDR2 SVGEGT. CDR3 nucleotides: TGTGCCAGCAGTTACCGCGGGACGGGAATAAATGAAAAACTGTTTTTT. Encoded protein: CASSYRGTGINEKLFF.

This chain links TRBV11-3 with TRBJ2-2, with a tentative D call TRBD2 (6 bases). The CDR3 is 14 amino acids. The ends were cut back, 5 bases at V and 4 bases at J, with 11 bases in the middle. Germline V gene data show CDR1 as SGHNT and CDR2 as YENEEA. CDR3 bases: TGTGCCAGCAGCGGGGGGTTGGGCACCGGGGAGCTGTTTTTT. This sequence encodes CASSGGLGTGELFF.

This chain uses TRBV18 with TRBJ1-3, with D perhaps matching TRBD1 (5 bases). Per germline, CDR1 KGHSH and CDR2 LQKENI. Trimming shortened V by 6 bases and J by 1 base, and 7 bases separated the two germline ends. This CDR3 comprises 13 residues. The CDR3 is CASSSGSGNTIYF. DNA of the CDR3: TGTGCCAGCTCTTCAGGGTCTGGAAACACCATATATTTT.